The 7 T cell receptor beta chains below all came from one sample that was sequenced in a study of Ad26.COV2.S vaccination and SARS-CoV-2 variants. The treatment: around 19 received Ad26.COV2.S at low or high dose, single or two shots; several received placebo; per-sample allocation not given. All samples were drawn on day 63, counting from the first vaccine or placebo injection. Produced via immunoSEQ multiplex PCR; TCRdb's table is partial and in-frame only. The table lists about 400,000 clones, about nine tenths of them singletons. The specimen comprised peripheral blood, sampled in a trial of Ad26.COV2.S vaccine versus placebo. All receptors derive from a person between 18 and 60 years old who received the Ad26.COV2.S COVID-19 vaccine or a placebo.

J is TRBJ2-3 and V is TRBV9; TRBD1 matches at 7 bases. The V and J ends lost 7 bases and 0 bases, in that order; junction bases with no gene match: 5. From germline, CDR1 is SGDLS and CDR2 YYNGEE. CDR3 size: 14 residues. The DNA of the CDR3 is TGTGCCAGCGGGGGACAGACTAGCACAGATACGCAGTATTTT. It encodes CASGGQTSTDTQYF. The full variable domain, rest sourced from reference TRBV9 and TRBJ2-3, is DSGVTQTPKHLITATGQRVTLRCSPRSGDLSVYWYQQSLDQGLQFLIQYYNGEERAKGNILERFSAQQFPDLHSELNLSSLELGDSALYFCASGGQTSTDTQYFGPGTRLTVL.

The V call is TRBV5-4, the J call TRBJ2-6, with 10 bases fitting TRBD2. The CDR3 sequence is 18 residues long. Germline CDR1 and CDR2: SGHNT and YYREEE (reference sequence). With V trimmed by 0 bases and J by 3 bases, 6 bases remained unmatched. The CDR3 DNA follows: TGTGCCAGCAGCTTGGCCCTAGCGGGAGTGGGTGGGGCCAACGTCCTGACTTTC. As protein: CASSLALAGVGGANVLTF.

The V gene is TRBV7-2, the J gene TRBJ2-5; either TRBD1 or TRBD2 may supply D (6 bases each). Trimming took 1 base from V and 4 from J, leaving 10 bases between them. The CDR3 consists of 14 residues. In germline, CDR1 is SGHTA, CDR2 FQGNSA. As DNA, the CDR3 is TGTGCCAGCAGCTTAGGGGGGGCCACAGAGACCCAGTACTTC. Protein sequence: CASSLGGATETQYF. Combining the CDR3 with reference TRBV7-2 and TRBJ2-5 gives the whole variable domain GAGVSQSPSNKVTEKGKDVELRCDPISGHTALYWYRQSLGQGLEFLIYFQGNSAPDKSGLPSDRFSAERTGGSVSTLTIQRTQQEDSAVYLCASSLGGATETQYFGPGTRLLVL.

The chain joins TRBV7-9 to TRBJ2-7, with TRBD2 matching over 8 bases. Germline trimming cut 4 bases from V and 7 bases from J; bases unmatched to any gene: 9. This CDR3 has 14 residues. CDR1 and CDR2 from the germline V gene are SEHNR and FQNEAQ (reference sequence). The CDR3 DNA reads TGTGCCAGCAGCTCCAGCGGGAGACGGGGGGAGCAGTACTTC. Protein product: CASSSSGRRGEQYF.

The chain joins TRBV21-1 to TRBJ2-7. TRBV21-1 is annotated as a pseudogene. This CDR3 spans 14 amino acids. Here the CDR3 DNA reads TGTGCCAGCAGCAAAGTCTCGAGGGGCGGCGAGCAGTACTTC. Amino acid sequence: CASSKVSRGGEQYF.

V and J are TRBV19 and TRBJ2-7, with D perhaps TRBD2 (5 bases). V was clipped by 7 bases and J by 4 bases, with 11 bases between them. Germline V lookup: CDR1 LNHDA, CDR2 SQIVND (reference sequence). The CDR3 sequence is 12 residues long. CDR3 DNA sequence: TGTGCCAGTACTCTAGCCAGTTACGAGCAGTACTTC. Amino acids: CASTLASYEQYF.

This chain connects TRBV19 to TRBJ2-5, with 11 nucleotides matching TRBD1. Looked up from germline, CDR1 is LNHDA and CDR2 is SQIVND (reference sequence). The V gene end was trimmed by 8 bases and the J gene end by 4 bases; junction bases not matched to a gene: 9. CDR3 length: 15 amino acids. In DNA form, the CDR3 reads TGTGCCAGTCACGCACGGGGGACAGGGGGAGAGACCCAGTACTTC. Its protein is CASHARGTGGETQYF.